This note documents a single TCR beta chain sequence. CDR1 is SQVTM, CDR2 ANQGSEA, per germline. V was shortened by 3 bases and J by 1 base, with 14 bases between the two germline ends. This CDR3 is 15 amino acids long. These data come from a study of blood T cell repertoires in COVID-19. Whole-study context: Sites in the United States, Italy and Spain provided acute and convalescent COVID-19 samples. From T cells, B-cell-depleted T cells, or PBMCs came the material, which was cDNA or gDNA.

Source study methods: Reference gene primer amplification in the assay estimated nucleated cell counts. Clones were read by immunoSEQ multiplex PCR, and TCRdb kept only the in-frame ones, dropping some. The DNA was the basis for D and trimming; V, J and clone size are from that table. The sample yields fewer than 100,000 clones, approximately 88% seen once. The specimen was peripheral blood. The source of this sequence is a human donor in a cohort sampled during active COVID-19. The rearrangement joins TRBV29-1 to TRBJ2-3; D perhaps matches TRBD2 (7 bases). Written as DNA, the CDR3 is TGCAGCGTTGATTTGGGGGGGCGAGGCACAGATACGCAGTATTTT. Translating gives CSVDLGGRGTDTQYF.